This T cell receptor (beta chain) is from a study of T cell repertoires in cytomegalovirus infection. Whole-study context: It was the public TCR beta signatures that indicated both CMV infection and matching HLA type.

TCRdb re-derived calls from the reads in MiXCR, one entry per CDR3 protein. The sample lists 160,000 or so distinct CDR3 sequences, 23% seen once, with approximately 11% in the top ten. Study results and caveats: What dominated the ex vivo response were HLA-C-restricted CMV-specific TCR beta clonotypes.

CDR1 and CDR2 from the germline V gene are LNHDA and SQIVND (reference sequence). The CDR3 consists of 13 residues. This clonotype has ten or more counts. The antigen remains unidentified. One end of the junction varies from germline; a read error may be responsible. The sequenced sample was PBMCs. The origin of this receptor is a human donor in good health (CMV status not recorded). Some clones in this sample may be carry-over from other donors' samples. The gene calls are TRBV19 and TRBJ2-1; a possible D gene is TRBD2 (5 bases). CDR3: CASSLDPGREQFF. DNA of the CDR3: TGTGCCAGTAGTTTAGATCCGGGGAGAGAGCAGTTCTTC.